The source of this T cell receptor (beta chain) is a study of shared clonotypes between healthy human individuals. Naive CD8 isolation took CD45RO-negative cells positively selected for CCR7 and excluded terminally differentiated effector memory CD45RA+ cells. TCRdb keeps only in-frame clones here, not all; method: immunoSEQ multiplex PCR. The table records about 800,000 clones, 96% of them present only once. The V gene's germline CDR1 is SGHKS and CDR2 YYEKEE (reference sequence). This CDR3 has 14 amino acids. The V end was cut by 2 bases, the J end by 2 bases, with 11 bases between. The sequencing sample was made of naive CD8+ T cells sorted from blood. The TCR sequence derives from a man aged 30-40 years in good health. The V call is TRBV5-5, the J call TRBJ2-7, with a tentative D call TRBD2 (5 bases). Written as DNA, the CDR3 is TGTGCCAGCAGCTTTCTAGGACTGACCTACGAGCAGTACTTC. Translating it yields CASSFLGLTYEQYF.